The rows below give T cell receptor beta chains drawn from one sample of a study of blood T cell repertoires in COVID-19. TCRdb's copy holds only in-frame clones and misses some; the assay was immunoSEQ multiplex PCR. The table lists fewer than 200,000 clones, about 86% of them singletons, with approximately 4% in the top ten. Sequencing was carried out using PBMCs or T cells enriched from blood (not recorded which). These TCRs come from a woman between 45 and 60 years old in a cohort exposed to, infected with or recovered from COVID-19 (not recorded which). The CDR3 runs from the conserved cysteine through the conserved F or W. The D gene is left open where the match is weak. Not every row has a clone size; where given, it reads once, few, many or a size class.

CASSPRQGYTEAFF,TGCGCCAGCAGCCCACGACAGGGCTACACTGAAGCTTTCTTT,TRBV5-1,TRBD1,14,.,TRBJ1-1
CASRLPGQGPLAGSDEQFF,TGTGCCAGCAGATTACCGGGACAGGGGCCTCTAGCGGGAAGCGATGAGCAGTTCTTC,TRBV2,.,19,.,TRBJ2-1
CASSLLGSLTDTQYF,TGTGCCAGCAGCTTGTTAGGGAGTCTCACAGATACGCAGTATTTT,TRBV5-6,.,15,.,TRBJ2-3
CASSTLEKEGNYGYTF,TGTGCCAGTAGTACCTTGGAAAAGGAGGGAAACTATGGCTACACCTTC,TRBV19,.,16,.,TRBJ1-2
CAKGQGGDQPQHF,TGTGCCAAAGGACAGGGGGGAGATCAGCCCCAGCATTTT,TRBV2,TRBD1,13,.,TRBJ1-5
CASITRSGETQYF,TGTGCCAGCATCACCCGGAGCGGGGAGACCCAGTACTTC,TRBV2,.,13,.,TRBJ2-5
CASSNLEETLHF,TGTGCCAGCAGTAACCTAGAGGAAACCCTCCACTTT,TRBV4-2,.,12,.,TRBJ1-6
CASMRSNQPQHF,TGTGCCAGCATGCGGTCTAATCAGCCCCAGCATTTT,TRBV28,.,12,.,TRBJ1-5
CASSYSSPKTAGYTF,TGTGCCAGCAGTTACTCGAGTCCTAAAACTGCGGGGTACACCTTC,TRBV6-2/TRBV6-3,.,15,.,TRBJ1-2
CASSRSGSGAFF,TGTGCCAGCAGCCGCTCAGGGTCCGGAGCTTTCTTT,TRBV27,.,12,.,TRBJ1-1
CASSLGRTSGQVVADTQYF,TGCGCCAGCAGCTTGGGGCGGACCTCGGGACAGGTGGTCGCAGATACGCAGTATTTT,TRBV5-1,TRBD1,19,.,TRBJ2-3
CASSPQGSGEKLFF,TGTGCCAGCAGTCCTCAGGGTTCAGGCGAAAAACTGTTTTTT,TRBV7-2,.,14,.,TRBJ1-4
CASSLSGPGVTQYF,TGTGCCAGCAGCTTATCCGGCCCCGGAGTGACGCAGTATTTT,TRBV7-9,.,14,many,TRBJ2-3
CASSEAGTAPEKLFF,TGTGCCAGCAGCGAAGCCGGGACAGCTCCTGAAAAACTGTTTTTT,TRBV9,TRBD1,15,many,TRBJ1-4
CASRTRQGAGTEAFF,TGTGCCAGCAGAACCAGACAGGGGGCAGGCACTGAAGCTTTCTTT,TRBV2,TRBD1,15,.,TRBJ1-1
CASSEREHTEAFF,TGTGCCAGCAGTGAACGGGAGCACACTGAAGCTTTCTTT,TRBV2,.,13,.,TRBJ1-1
CASSKGQYGSEQFF,TGTGCCAGCAGCAAGGGACAGTACGGGAGTGAGCAGTTCTTC,TRBV7-6,.,14,.,TRBJ2-1
CASSELPPGTTYEQYF,TGTGCCAGCAGTGAATTACCCCCGGGGACTACCTACGAGCAGTACTTC,TRBV2,TRBD2,16,.,TRBJ2-7
CASSLGGNGQPQHF,TGCGCCAGCAGCTTGGGAGGGAACGGTCAGCCCCAGCATTTT,TRBV5-1,.,14,.,TRBJ1-5
CASSQRDTEAFF,TGTGCCAGCAGCCAGAGGGACACTGAAGCTTTCTTT,TRBV3-1/TRBV3-2,.,12,.,TRBJ1-1
CASSPSGTGVHIQYF,TGTGCCAGCTCACCTTCCGGGACAGGGGTTCACATTCAGTACTTC,TRBV18,TRBD1,15,.,TRBJ2-4
CASSRGGLETQYF,TGTGCCAGCAGCAGAGGCGGGTTGGAAACCCAGTACTTC,TRBV21-1,.,13,.,TRBJ2-5
CSASEGGNYGYTF,TGCAGTGCTAGTGAGGGGGGGAACTATGGCTACACCTTC,TRBV20-1,.,13,.,TRBJ1-2
CSAGSSYNEQFF,TGCAGCGCCGGGAGCTCCTACAATGAGCAGTTCTTC,TRBV29-1,.,12,.,TRBJ2-1
CASSDLSTDTQYF,TGTGCCAGCAGTGACCTAAGCACAGATACGCAGTATTTT,TRBV6-4,.,13,.,TRBJ2-3
CASSFPTGRAEAFF,TGTGCCAGCAGCTTTCCGACAGGACGGGCTGAAGCTTTCTTT,TRBV5-8,.,14,.,TRBJ1-1
CASYGQSDTQYF,TGTGCCAGCTACGGACAGTCAGATACGCAGTATTTT,TRBV6-5,.,12,.,TRBJ2-3
CATSRDRQGFGNTIYF,TGTGCCACCAGCAGAGACAGACAGGGTTTCGGTAACACCATATATTTT,TRBV15,TRBD1,16,.,TRBJ1-3
CATRGSGANVLTF,TGTGCCACACGGGGGTCTGGGGCCAACGTCCTGACTTTC,TRBV3-1/TRBV3-2,.,13,.,TRBJ2-6
CASSLALLDTQYF,TGTGCCAGCAGCTTAGCCCTTCTAGATACGCAGTATTTT,TRBV11-2,.,13,.,TRBJ2-3
CASTVRGADQPQHF,TGTGCCAGCACAGTTCGGGGGGCGGATCAGCCCCAGCATTTT,TRBV2,.,14,.,TRBJ1-5
CASSHSTPNEQFF,TGCGCCAGCAGCCATAGTACCCCCAATGAGCAGTTCTTC,TRBV5-1,.,13,.,TRBJ2-1
CSALPYVTSGSLYQETQYF,TGCAGCGCCCTTCCGTATGTGACTAGCGGGAGTTTATACCAAGAGACCCAGTACTTC,TRBV29-1,TRBD2,19,.,TRBJ2-5
CASSQLQGAGKTQYF,TGTGCTAGCAGCCAGCTCCAGGGGGCAGGGAAGACCCAGTACTTC,TRBV7-7,TRBD1,15,.,TRBJ2-5
CASSLVAGATEAFF,TGTGCCAGCAGCTTAGTAGCGGGGGCCACTGAAGCTTTCTTT,TRBV7-9,.,14,.,TRBJ1-1
CASSPGQSSYEQYF,TGTGCCAGCTCACCGGGGCAGTCATCCTACGAGCAGTACTTC,TRBV18,.,14,.,TRBJ2-7
CASSIRGTGHAHEQYF,TGTGCCAGCAGCATACGAGGAACAGGACACGCACACGAGCAGTACTTC,TRBV21-1,.,16,.,TRBJ2-7
CACHSGTVLLKYGYTF,TGTGCCTGCCACTCAGGGACAGTACTACTAAAGTATGGCTACACCTTC,TRBV30,TRBD1,16,.,TRBJ1-2
CASSEVAGGTGGYTF,TGTGCCAGCAGTGAAGTGGCCGGGGGGACTGGTGGCTACACCTTC,TRBV6-1,.,15,once,TRBJ1-2
CATTGRRTGELFF,TGTGCCACTACGGGGAGGAGGACCGGGGAGCTGTTTTTT,TRBV25-1,.,13,.,TRBJ2-2
CASRAGSTYNEQFF,TGTGCCAGCCGAGCGGGGTCCACCTACAATGAGCAGTTCTTC,TRBV2,TRBD2,14,.,TRBJ2-1
CASSRPSGRNTGELFF,TGTGCCAGCAGCCGACCTAGCGGGAGAAACACCGGGGAGCTGTTTTTT,TRBV3-1/TRBV3-2,TRBD2,16,.,TRBJ2-2
CASSLAMGLAGVRETQYF,TGTGCCAGCAGCTTAGCGATGGGACTAGCGGGAGTTCGGGAGACCCAGTACTTC,TRBV7-8,TRBD2,18,.,TRBJ2-5
CASTPNWGDTEAFF,TGCGCCAGCACCCCCAACTGGGGAGACACTGAAGCTTTCTTT,TRBV5-1,.,14,.,TRBJ1-1
CASSEAFGRSSIQPQHF,TGTGCCAGCAGTGAAGCCTTTGGCAGGTCCAGTATTCAGCCCCAGCATTTT,TRBV6-1,.,17,.,TRBJ1-5
CASSEENRGQEFF,TGTGCCAGCAGTGAAGAAAACAGGGGGCAGGAGTTCTTC,TRBV6-1,TRBD1,13,few,TRBJ2-1
CASSEGERDTDTQYF,TGTGCCAGCAGTGAAGGGGAACGGGACACAGATACGCAGTATTTT,TRBV6-1,.,15,.,TRBJ2-3
CASSYASYRNTEAFF,TGTGCCAGCAGTTACGCTTCTTACAGGAACACTGAAGCTTTCTTT,TRBV6-2/TRBV6-3,.,15,.,TRBJ1-1
CASTDEGQNYEQYF,TGTGCCAGCACCGATGAGGGACAGAACTACGAGCAGTACTTC,TRBV7-9,TRBD1,14,.,TRBJ2-7
CASSSVTGGGTGELFF,TGCGCCAGCAGCTCCGTGACAGGGGGCGGCACCGGGGAGCTGTTTTTT,TRBV5-1,TRBD1,16,.,TRBJ2-2
CASSLRVETSTDTQYF,TGCGCCAGCAGCTTGAGAGTGGAGACTAGCACAGATACGCAGTATTTT,TRBV5-1,.,16,.,TRBJ2-3
CASSSGTSGLETQYF,TGCGCCAGCAGCTCAGGGACTAGCGGGTTGGAGACCCAGTACTTC,TRBV5-1,TRBD2,15,.,TRBJ2-5